This T cell receptor (beta chain) stems from a study of Graves' ophthalmopathy and Graves' hyperthyroidism. Overall study findings and caveats: Blood also harbored most expanded thyroid clonotypes above 0.001 frequency.

V was shortened by 6 bases and J by 0 bases, with 11 bases between the two germline ends. The CDR3 consists of 14 residues. Where ophthalmopathy was present, donors had moderate-to-severe activity, CAS ≥3, NOSPECS ≥4 and duration under 3 months. RNA transcripts yielded amplified TCR beta CDR3 regions. The authors performed first-round RT-PCR with HTBI primers and then a second-round multiplex PCR. Each CDR3 protein is one row after TCRdb ran MiXCR on the multiplex PCR reads. The table records about 740,000 distinct CDR3 sequences, roughly 40% of them present only once. Notes on this clonotype: No antigen is known for it.

Sequenced: peripheral blood. The chain has TRBV12-3 or TRBV12-4 and TRBJ1-2; no clear D gene. This receptor was obtained from an adult man with Graves' ophthalmopathy. The CDR3 DNA is TGTGCCAGCAGCACACAGCTGTCTAACTATGGCTACACCTTC. Its translation is CASSTQLSNYGYTF.